The 18 T cell receptor beta chains below come from one sample, sequenced in a study of shared clonotypes between healthy human individuals. The protocol was immunoSEQ multiplex PCR, while the TCRdb copy is restricted to in-frame clones and leaves out a portion. This sample yields some 350,000 clones, of which about 74% are seen a single time; approximately 10% belongs to the top ten. Sequencing was carried out using memory CD4+ T cells sorted from blood. Subset indicated: CD45RA-negative fraction. All receptors derive from a man in his thirties or forties in good health.

This clone was seen once. The V and J genes are TRBV5-4 and TRBJ2-1; 8 positions agree with TRBD2. Trimming at V came to 2 bases and at J to 3 bases, leaving 1 base not matched to a gene. The CDR3 contains 14 residues. Germline lookup yields CDR1 SGHNT and CDR2 YYREEE (reference sequence). The CDR3 region has the DNA TGTGCCAGCAGCTTCGGGACTAGCTACAATGAGCAGTTCTTC. It codes for CASSFGTSYNEQFF.

The chain employs TRBV5-4 and TRBJ2-5, with D maybe TRBD2 (5 bases). The DNA end is a closer match to TRBJ2-7, so the J assignment may be wrong. The germline V gene encodes CDR1 SGHNT and CDR2 YYREEE (reference sequence). The CDR3 runs to 15 residues. The CDR3 is CASSPQGADSYEQYF. In DNA form, the CDR3 reads TGTGCCAGCAGCCCCCAAGGAGCGGACTCCTACGAGCAGTACTTC.

This clone has ten or more counts. The chain uses TRBV11-2 and TRBJ1-1; unclear D gene. Per germline, CDR1 SGHAT and CDR2 FQNNGV. The CDR3 length is 14 residues. Trimming stripped 2 bases from V and 2 bases from J, with 9 bases between. The CDR3 sequence: CASSLRRFNTEAFF. CDR3 in DNA: TGTGCCAGCAGCTTAAGACGTTTTAACACTGAAGCTTTCTTT.

The CDR3 nucleotides read TGTGCCAGCAGTTACGGCAAGCCCAACAATGAGCAGTTCTTC. It specifies CASSYGKPNNEQFF. The genes are TRBV6-5 and TRBJ2-1; no firm D call. In germline, CDR1 is MNHEY, CDR2 SVGAGI. The CDR3 consists of 14 residues. The V and J ends lost 2 bases and 5 bases respectively, with 10 bases between them.

V gene TRBV4-1 combines with J gene TRBJ1-2; D not resolved. V dropped 0 bases and J dropped 1 base, with 6 bases sitting between them. The CDR3 covers 14 residues. Germline V CDR1 and CDR2: MGHRA, YSYEKL. Written as DNA, the CDR3 is TGCGCCAGCAGCCAAGAGACCCTTAACTATGGCTACACCTTC. This gives the protein CASSQETLNYGYTF.

The genes are TRBV15 and TRBJ2-5, with TRBD2 matching 10 bases. Germline loops: CDR1 LNHNV, CDR2 YYDKDF (reference sequence). The CDR3 has 15 amino acids. The V and J ends lost 5 bases and 4 bases, in that order; junction bases with no gene match: 7. The DNA for the CDR3 is TGTGCCACCAGCTCCTCTAGCGGGAGAGGAGAGACCCAGTACTTC. This encodes CATSSSSGRGETQYF.

The V and J genes are TRBV6-6 and TRBJ2-7; weak D call: TRBD2 (5 bases). V dropped 7 bases and J dropped 0 bases, with 13 bases sitting between them. The germline gives CDR1 MNHNY, CDR2 SVGAGI (reference sequence). The CDR3 spans 14 residues. The DNA for the CDR3 is TGTGCCAGCACTATAAGCGGATCCTCCTACGAGCAGTACTTC. Translated: CASTISGSSYEQYF.

The gene calls are TRBV6-5 and TRBJ2-7, with D possibly being TRBD1 or TRBD2 (5 bases each). This CDR3 is built from 15 residues. In germline, CDR1 is MNHEY, CDR2 SVGAGI. V was cut by 6 bases and J by 0 bases, with 15 bases left in between. The CDR3 reads CASRAWDPNSYEQYF. The CDR3 DNA reads TGTGCCAGCAGAGCATGGGACCCAAACTCCTACGAGCAGTACTTC.

There are a few counts of this clone. The chain has TRBV18 and TRBJ1-3; D is unresolved. The germline V gene encodes CDR1 KGHSH and CDR2 LQKENI. V lost 3 bases and J 1 base, leaving 10 bases between the germline ends. CDR3 length equals 15 residues. As DNA, the CDR3 is TGTGCCAGCTCACCGGAAGTAGGGTCTGGAAACACCATATATTTT. This translates into CASSPEVGSGNTIYF. Looking up the rest from reference TRBV18 and TRBJ1-3 gives the full variable domain: NAGVMQNPRHLVRRRGQEARLRCSPMKGHSHVYWYRQLPEEGLKFMVYLQKENIIDESGMPKERFSAEFPKEGPSILRIQQVVRGDSAAYFCASSPEVGSGNTIYFGEGSWLTVV.

This sequence joins TRBV7-6 and TRBJ2-3; 9 positions match TRBD1. This CDR3 has 18 residues. Germline V lookup: CDR1 SGHVS, CDR2 FNYEAQ. V was pared by 2 bases and J by 0 bases, with 9 bases of the junction left unmatched. The CDR3 region is CASSLHRGPAGSTDTQYF. The CDR3, as DNA: TGTGCCAGCAGCTTACACAGGGGGCCAGCGGGAAGCACAGATACGCAGTATTTT.

Points on this clone: The identical CDR3 is also encoded by other nucleotide sequences in the sample. This chain uses TRBV18 with TRBJ1-5, with D possibly matching TRBD1 (6 bases). Germline V CDR1 and CDR2: KGHSH, LQKENI. The ends were cut back, 3 bases at V and 2 bases at J, with 11 bases in the middle. The CDR3 spans 15 residues. The CDR3 sequence is CASSPGGVGNQPQHF. In DNA, the CDR3 is TGTGCCAGCTCACCCGGGGGCGTCGGCAATCAGCCCCAGCATTTT.

V usage is TRBV9 and J usage is TRBJ2-7; 8 nucleotides align to TRBD1. Germline CDR1 SGDLS, CDR2 YYNGEE. This CDR3 region has 16 residues. V shed 0 bases, J shed 2 bases, and the junction held 7 bases outside the gene matches. The CDR3 region is CASSVGPGGQAYEQYF. The CDR3 bases are TGTGCCAGCAGCGTAGGGCCAGGGGGCCAAGCCTACGAGCAGTACTTC.

The chain joins TRBV15 to TRBJ1-1; perhaps TRBD1 as D (5 bases). Trimming took off 5 bases at V and 6 bases at J, with 13 bases between the two ends. The CDR3 extends over 13 amino acids. The germline V gene encodes CDR1 LNHNV and CDR2 YYDKDF (reference sequence). The CDR3 is CATSLSGGSEAFF. The CDR3 DNA sequence: TGTGCCACCAGCCTCTCGGGGGGATCTGAAGCTTTCTTT.

The chain links TRBV2 to TRBJ2-1; no firm D call. The CDR3 totals 15 residues. Trimming removed 4 bases from V and 3 bases from J, with 13 bases in between. CDR1 is SNHLY, CDR2 FYNNEI, per germline. CDR3 region: CASSARLGFYNEQFF. DNA for the CDR3: TGTGCCAGCAGTGCCCGACTGGGTTTCTACAATGAGCAGTTCTTC.

The V and J genes are TRBV5-4 and TRBJ2-1; D is undetermined. Germline CDR1 and CDR2: SGHNT and YYREEE (reference sequence). The CDR3 has 13 residues. The V gene lost 7 bases and the J gene lost 3 bases, with 11 bases spanning the gap. CDR3 protein: CASSKGSYNEQFF. The CDR3 DNA follows: TGTGCCAGCTCTAAGGGCAGCTACAATGAGCAGTTCTTC.

The chain employs TRBV18 and TRBJ2-5; D remains unclear. The CDR3 has 13 amino acids. Trimming pared 3 bases from V and 5 bases from J, leaving 10 bases between. The germline V gene has CDR1 KGHSH and CDR2 LQKENI. CDR3 protein: CASSPGNGETQYF. CDR3 sequence (DNA): TGTGCCAGCTCACCGGGGAATGGGGAGACCCAGTACTTC.

This clone was picked up a small number of times. The chain links TRBV9 to TRBJ2-7; 9 bases line up with TRBD2. V was pared by 0 bases and J by 5 bases, with 15 bases of the junction left unmatched. Germline CDR1 SGDLS, CDR2 YYNGEE. The CDR3 extends over 18 amino acids. CDR3 coding DNA: TGTGCCAGCAGCGTAGGCTCCTCCATAGCGGGAGAGAATCACGAGCAGTACTTC. It yields the protein CASSVGSSIAGENHEQYF.

This clone has just one count. The chain combines TRBV20-1 with TRBJ2-7; the D gene is possibly TRBD2 (5 bases). The germline V gene has CDR1 DFQATT and CDR2 SNEGSKA (reference sequence). The germline V and J ends were trimmed by 3 bases and 6 bases, with 9 bases remaining between them. This CDR3 comprises 11 residues. The CDR3 loop reads CSASGIGEQYF. The CDR3 nucleotides read TGCAGTGCTAGCGGGATCGGCGAGCAGTACTTC.